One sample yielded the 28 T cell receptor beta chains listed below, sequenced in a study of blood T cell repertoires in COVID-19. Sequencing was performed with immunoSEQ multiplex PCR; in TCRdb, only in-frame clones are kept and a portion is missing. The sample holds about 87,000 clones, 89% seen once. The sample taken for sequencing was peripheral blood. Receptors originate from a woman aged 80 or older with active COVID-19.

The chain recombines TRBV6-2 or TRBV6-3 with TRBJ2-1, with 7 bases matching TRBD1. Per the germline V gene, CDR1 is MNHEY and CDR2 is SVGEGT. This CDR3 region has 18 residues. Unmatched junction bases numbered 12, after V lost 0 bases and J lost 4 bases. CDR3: CASSYSRDSPMAYNEQFF. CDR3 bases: TGTGCCAGCAGTTACTCTCGGGACAGCCCTATGGCGTACAATGAGCAGTTCTTC.

The CDR3 sequence is CASIGRETYEQYF. The CDR3 DNA is TGTGCCAGTATTGGGCGGGAGACCTACGAGCAGTACTTC. The chain links TRBV27 to TRBJ2-7; 7 positions match TRBD2. CDR1 is MNHEY, CDR2 SMNVEV, per germline (reference sequence). The CDR3 runs to 13 residues. V lost 9 bases, J lost 2 bases, and 7 bases stayed unmatched.

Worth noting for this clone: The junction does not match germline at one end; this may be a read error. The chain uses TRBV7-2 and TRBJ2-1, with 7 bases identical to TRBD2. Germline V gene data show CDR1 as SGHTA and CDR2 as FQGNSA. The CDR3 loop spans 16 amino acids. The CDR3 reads CASSLKVTAGRNGQFF. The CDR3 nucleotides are TGTGCCAGCAGCTTAAAGGTCACAGCGGGAAGAAATGGGCAGTTCTTC.

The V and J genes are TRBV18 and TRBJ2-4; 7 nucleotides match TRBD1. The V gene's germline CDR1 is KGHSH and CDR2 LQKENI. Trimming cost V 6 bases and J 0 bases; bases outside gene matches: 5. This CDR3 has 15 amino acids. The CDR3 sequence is CASSQGQIAKNIQYF. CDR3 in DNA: TGTGCCAGCTCCCAGGGACAGATAGCCAAAAACATTCAGTACTTC. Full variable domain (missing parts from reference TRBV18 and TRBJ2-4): NAGVMQNPRHLVRRRGQEARLRCSPMKGHSHVYWYRQLPEEGLKFMVYLQKENIIDESGMPKERFSAEFPKEGPSILRIQQVVRGDSAAYFCASSQGQIAKNIQYFGAGTRLSVL.

CDR3 nucleotides: TGCAGCGTTGGAGGCCTGTTAGCTAACTATGGCTACACCTTC. It encodes CSVGGLLANYGYTF. The rearrangement links TRBV29-1 to TRBJ1-2; D is undetermined. There are 14 residues in the CDR3. Per germline, CDR1 SQVTM and CDR2 ANQGSEA. Trimming stripped 4 bases from V and 0 bases from J, with 12 bases between.

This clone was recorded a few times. The CDR3 nucleotides read TGTGCCAGCAGCTTAGGGACAGGGACCCCGTTTGAATACTTC. It specifies CASSLGTGTPFEYF. The gene calls are TRBV7-2 and TRBJ2-7; 8 nucleotides align to TRBD1. Trimming took 1 base from V and 13 from J; bases not matched to a gene: 12. This CDR3 is 14 amino acids long. Germline loops: CDR1 SGHTA, CDR2 FQGNSA.

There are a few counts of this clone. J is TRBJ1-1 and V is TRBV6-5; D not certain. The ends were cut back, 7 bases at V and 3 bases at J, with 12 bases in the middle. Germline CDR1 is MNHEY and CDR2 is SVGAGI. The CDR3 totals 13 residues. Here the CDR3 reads CASNRGIDTEAFF. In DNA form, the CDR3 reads TGTGCCAGCAACCGAGGAATAGACACTGAAGCTTTCTTT.

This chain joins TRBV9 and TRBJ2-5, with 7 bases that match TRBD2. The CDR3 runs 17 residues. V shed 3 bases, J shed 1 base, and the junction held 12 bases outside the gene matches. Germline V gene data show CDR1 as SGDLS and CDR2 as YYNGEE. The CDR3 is CASSGGASGNLQETQYF. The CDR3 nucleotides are TGTGCCAGCAGCGGTGGGGCTAGCGGAAATCTCCAAGAGACCCAGTACTTC.

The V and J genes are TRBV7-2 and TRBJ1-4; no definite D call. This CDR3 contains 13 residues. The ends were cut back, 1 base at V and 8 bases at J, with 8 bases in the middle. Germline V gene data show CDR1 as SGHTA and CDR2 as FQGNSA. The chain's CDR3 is CASSLVAEEKLFF. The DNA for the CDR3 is TGTGCCAGCAGCTTAGTGGCGGAAGAAAAACTGTTTTTT. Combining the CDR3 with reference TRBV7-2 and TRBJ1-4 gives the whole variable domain GAGVSQSPSNKVTEKGKDVELRCDPISGHTALYWYRQSLGQGLEFLIYFQGNSAPDKSGLPSDRFSAERTGGSVSTLTIQRTQQEDSAVYLCASSLVAEEKLFFGSGTQLSVL.

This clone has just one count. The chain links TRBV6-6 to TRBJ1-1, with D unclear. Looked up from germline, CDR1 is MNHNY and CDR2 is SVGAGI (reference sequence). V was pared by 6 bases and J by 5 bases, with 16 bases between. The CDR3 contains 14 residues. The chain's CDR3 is CASSYRGGETEAFF. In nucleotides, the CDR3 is TGTGCCAGCAGCTACCGAGGCGGAGAAACTGAAGCTTTCTTT.

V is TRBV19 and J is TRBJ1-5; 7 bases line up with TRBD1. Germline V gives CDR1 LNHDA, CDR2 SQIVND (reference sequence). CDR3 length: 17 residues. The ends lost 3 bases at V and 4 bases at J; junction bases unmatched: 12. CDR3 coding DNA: TGTGCCAGTAGTATTCCAGCCCTGACAGGGACGAATCAGCCCCAGCATTTT. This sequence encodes CASSIPALTGTNQPQHF.

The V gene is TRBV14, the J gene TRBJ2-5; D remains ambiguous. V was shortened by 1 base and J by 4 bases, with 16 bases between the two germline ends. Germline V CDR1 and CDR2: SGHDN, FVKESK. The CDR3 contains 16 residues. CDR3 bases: TGTGCCAGCAGCCAAGTGATCCCCGGATGGAGAGAGACCCAGTACTTC. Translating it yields CASSQVIPGWRETQYF.

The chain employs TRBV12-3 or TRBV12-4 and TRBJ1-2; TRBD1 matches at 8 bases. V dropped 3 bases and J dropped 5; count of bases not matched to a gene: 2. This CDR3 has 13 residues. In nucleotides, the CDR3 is TGTGCCAGCAGTTTGGACAGGGAATATGGCTACACCTTC. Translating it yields CASSLDREYGYTF.

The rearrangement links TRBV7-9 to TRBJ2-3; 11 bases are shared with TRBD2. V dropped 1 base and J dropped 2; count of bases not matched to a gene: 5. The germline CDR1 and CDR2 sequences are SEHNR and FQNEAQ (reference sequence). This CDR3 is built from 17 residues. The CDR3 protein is CASSLGVGLADTDTQYF. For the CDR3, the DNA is TGTGCCAGCAGCTTAGGGGTGGGACTAGCGGACACAGATACGCAGTATTTT.

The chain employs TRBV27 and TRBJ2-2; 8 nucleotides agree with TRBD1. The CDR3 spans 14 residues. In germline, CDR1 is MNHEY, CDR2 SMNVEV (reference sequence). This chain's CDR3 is CALDREWLTGELFF. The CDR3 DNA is TGTGCTCTGGACAGGGAGTGGCTCACCGGGGAGCTGTTTTTT.

The CDR3 DNA is TGTGCCAGCAGTGAAGATATAGTCACAGATACGCAGTATTTT. It yields the protein CASSEDIVTDTQYF. The chain joins TRBV6-1 to TRBJ2-3; no definite D call. The V end was cut by 1 base, the J end by 2 bases, with 7 bases between. CDR1 is MNHNS, CDR2 SASEGT, per germline. The CDR3 extends over 14 amino acids.

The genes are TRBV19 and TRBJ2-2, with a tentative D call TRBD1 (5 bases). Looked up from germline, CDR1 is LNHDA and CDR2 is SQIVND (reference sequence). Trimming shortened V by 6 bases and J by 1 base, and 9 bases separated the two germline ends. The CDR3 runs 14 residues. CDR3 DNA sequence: TGTGCCAGTAGGGGCAGGGAGAACACCGGGGAGCTGTTTTTT. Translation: CASRGRENTGELFF.

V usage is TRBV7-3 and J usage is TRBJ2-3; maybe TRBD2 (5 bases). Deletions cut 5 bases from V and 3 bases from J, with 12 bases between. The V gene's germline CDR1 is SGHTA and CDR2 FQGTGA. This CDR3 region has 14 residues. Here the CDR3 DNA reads TGTGCCAGCAGCCCTGGACTTCTTACAGATACGCAGTATTTT. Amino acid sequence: CASSPGLLTDTQYF.

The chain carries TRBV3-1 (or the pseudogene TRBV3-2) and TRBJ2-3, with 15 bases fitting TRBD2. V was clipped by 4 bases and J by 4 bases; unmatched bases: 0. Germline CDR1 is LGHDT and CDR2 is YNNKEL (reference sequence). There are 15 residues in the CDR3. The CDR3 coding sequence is TGTGCCAGCAGCCGGACTAGCGGGAGGGCAGATACGCAGTATTTT. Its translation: CASSRTSGRADTQYF.

CDR3 protein: CASSLQGLGDTQYF. CDR3 sequence (DNA): TGTGCCAGCAGCTTACAGGGTTTAGGAGATACGCAGTATTTT. The genes are TRBV7-2 and TRBJ2-3; a possible D gene is TRBD1 (5 bases). With 2 bases removed from V and 5 bases from J, the gap between germline ends came to 11 bases. Germline V gives CDR1 SGHTA, CDR2 FQGNSA. The CDR3 is made up of 14 amino acids.

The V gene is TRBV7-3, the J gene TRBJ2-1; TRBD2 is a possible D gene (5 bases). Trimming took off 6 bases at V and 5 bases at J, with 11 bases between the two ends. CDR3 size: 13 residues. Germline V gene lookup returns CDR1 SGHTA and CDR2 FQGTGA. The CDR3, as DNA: TGTGCCAGCAGAAATGACGGGGACAATGAGCAGTTCTTC. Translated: CASRNDGDNEQFF.

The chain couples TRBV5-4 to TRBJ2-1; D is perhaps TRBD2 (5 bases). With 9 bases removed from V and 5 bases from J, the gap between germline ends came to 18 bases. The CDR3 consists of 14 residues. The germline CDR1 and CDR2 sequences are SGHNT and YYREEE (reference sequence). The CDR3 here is CANSPGLSNNEQFF. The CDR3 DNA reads TGTGCCAACTCACCAGGACTTTCTAACAATGAGCAGTTCTTC. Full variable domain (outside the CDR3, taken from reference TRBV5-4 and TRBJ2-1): ETGVTQSPTHLIKTRGQQVTLRCSSQSGHNTVSWYQQALGQGPQFIFQYYREEENGRGNFPPRFSGLQFPNYSSELNVNALELDDSALYLCANSPGLSNNEQFFGPGTRLTVL.

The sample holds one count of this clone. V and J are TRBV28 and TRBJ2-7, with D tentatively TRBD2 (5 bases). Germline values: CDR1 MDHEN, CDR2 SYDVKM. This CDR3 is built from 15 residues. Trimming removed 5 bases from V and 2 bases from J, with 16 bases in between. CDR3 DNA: TGTGCCAGCAGTCCACCGAGGGCAGGAGCCTACGAGCAGTACTTC. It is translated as CASSPPRAGAYEQYF.

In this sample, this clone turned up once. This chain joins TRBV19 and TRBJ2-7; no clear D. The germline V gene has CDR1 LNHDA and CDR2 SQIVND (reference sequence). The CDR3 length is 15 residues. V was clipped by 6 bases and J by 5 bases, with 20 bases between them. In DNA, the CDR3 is TGTGCCAGTAGCAGCGAAATGTTAGGATCCCACGAGCAGTACTTC. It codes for CASSSEMLGSHEQYF.

The CDR3 region has the DNA TGTGCCATCAGGCCCAGCGGGGCTTACAATGAGCAGTTCTTC. Its translation is CAIRPSGAYNEQFF. The rearrangement links TRBV10-3 to TRBJ2-1; TRBD2 matches 7 bases. The CDR3 is 14 amino acids. The junction had 6 bases not matched to a gene; V was cut back by 6 bases and J by 4 bases. Germline V gives CDR1 ENHRY, CDR2 SYGVKD.

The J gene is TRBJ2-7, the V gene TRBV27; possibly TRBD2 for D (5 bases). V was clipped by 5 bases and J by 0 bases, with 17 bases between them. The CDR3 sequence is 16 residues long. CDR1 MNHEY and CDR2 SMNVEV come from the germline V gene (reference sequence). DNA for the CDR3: TGTGCCAGCAGTCCCTCTTTGAGCGGAAGCTCCTACGAGCAGTACTTC. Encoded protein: CASSPSLSGSSYEQYF.

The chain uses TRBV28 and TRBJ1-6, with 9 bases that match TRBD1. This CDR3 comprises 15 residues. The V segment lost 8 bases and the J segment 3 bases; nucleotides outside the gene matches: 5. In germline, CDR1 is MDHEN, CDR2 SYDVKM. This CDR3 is CASQDRGNYNSPLHF. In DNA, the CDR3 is TGTGCCAGCCAGGACAGGGGCAACTATAATTCACCCCTCCACTTT.

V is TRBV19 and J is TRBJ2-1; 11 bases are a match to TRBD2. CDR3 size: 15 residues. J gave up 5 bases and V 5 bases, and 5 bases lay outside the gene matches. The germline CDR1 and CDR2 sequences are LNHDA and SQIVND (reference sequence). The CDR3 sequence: CASSPIAGGNNEQFF. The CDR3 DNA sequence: TGTGCCAGTAGTCCTATAGCGGGAGGGAACAATGAGCAGTTCTTC. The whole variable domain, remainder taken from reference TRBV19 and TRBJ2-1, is DGGITQSPKYLFRKEGQNVTLSCEQNLNHDAMYWYRQDPGQGLRLIYYSQIVNDFQKGDIAEGYSVSREKKESFPLTVTSAQKNPTAFYLCASSPIAGGNNEQFFGPGTRLTVL.